The 27 T cell receptor beta chains given below trace back to one sample, sequenced in a study of cytomegalovirus exposure and HLA in healthy donors. Libraries were prepared by immunoSEQ multiplex PCR; TCRdb keeps only in-frame clonotypes and omits some of them. The sample includes over 150,000 clones, roughly 90% of them seen just once. Sample: PBMCs. Receptors originate from a man aged 18 to 29 in good health and CMV-seropositive.

The rearrangement links TRBV6-5 to TRBJ1-2, with D possibly being TRBD1 (5 bases). The germline gives CDR1 MNHEY, CDR2 SVGAGI. Trimming took off 5 bases at V and 5 bases at J, with 12 bases between the two ends. This CDR3 has 13 residues. The CDR3 spells CASSRQFLYGYTF. CDR3 sequence (DNA): TGTGCCAGCAGTCGACAGTTTTTATATGGCTACACCTTC.

V is TRBV7-9 and J is TRBJ1-1, with D possibly TRBD1 on 5 matching bases. The CDR3 is 13 residues long. From germline, CDR1 is SEHNR and CDR2 FQNEAQ (reference sequence). V was pared by 3 bases and J by 5 bases, with 10 bases between. CDR3 sequence reads: CASSLGQGTEAFF. CDR3 sequence (DNA): TGTGCCAGCAGCTTGGGGCAGGGAACTGAAGCTTTCTTT.

The CDR3 nucleotides are TGTGCCAGCAGTTTAGGACTAGCCGACTACGAGCAGTACTTC. The encoded protein is CASSLGLADYEQYF. V is TRBV27 and J is TRBJ2-7; 8 nucleotides align to TRBD2. Germline lookup yields CDR1 MNHEY and CDR2 SMNVEV (reference sequence). V shed 2 bases and J 3 bases; nucleotides not matched to a gene: 3. CDR3 size: 14 residues.

This clone was counted a few times. This chain uses TRBV7-2 with TRBJ1-5, with 7 nucleotides matching TRBD1. Germline CDR1 reads SGHTA; CDR2 reads FQGNSA. CDR3 length equals 13 residues. Trimming cost V 6 bases and J 5 bases; bases outside gene matches: 4. CDR3 in amino acids: CASSSRGDQPQHF. The CDR3 DNA reads TGTGCCAGCAGTTCCAGGGGGGATCAGCCCCAGCATTTT. The full variable domain, completed using reference TRBV7-2 and TRBJ1-5, is GAGVSQSPSNKVTEKGKDVELRCDPISGHTALYWYRQSLGQGLEFLIYFQGNSAPDKSGLPSDRFSAERTGGSVSTLTIQRTQQEDSAVYLCASSSRGDQPQHFGDGTRLSIL.

The chain links TRBV7-8 to TRBJ2-3; D unclear. This CDR3 region has 14 residues. Germline V gene lookup returns CDR1 SGHVS and CDR2 FQNEAQ. V lost 2 bases to trimming and J lost 1 base, with 7 bases between them. As DNA, the CDR3 is TGTGCCAGCAGCTTATCTAGAGGCACAGATACGCAGTATTTT. It yields the protein CASSLSRGTDTQYF. The variable domain in full, with the rest retrieved from reference TRBV7-8 and TRBJ2-3, is GAGVSQSPRYKVAKRGQDVALRCDPISGHVSLFWYQQALGQGPEFLTYFQNEAQLDKSGLPSDRFFAERPEGSVSTLKIQRTQQEDSAVYLCASSLSRGTDTQYFGPGTRLTVL.

The genes are TRBV7-2 and TRBJ2-3; unclear D gene. V was cut by 5 bases and J by 4 bases, with 10 bases left in between. The CDR3 sequence is 13 residues long. Per germline, CDR1 SGHTA and CDR2 FQGNSA. The DNA for the CDR3 is TGTGCCAGCAGCCTGCGGCGCCCAGATACGCAGTATTTT. Protein: CASSLRRPDTQYF.

This chain uses TRBV7-2 with TRBJ2-1; 12 nucleotides match TRBD2. Germline V gene sequence: CDR1 SGHTA, CDR2 FQGNSA. CDR3 size: 16 residues. J gave up 5 bases and V 5 bases, and 7 bases lay outside the gene matches. CDR3: CASSPSRLAGDNEQFF. The CDR3 DNA follows: TGTGCCAGCAGCCCCTCCCGACTAGCGGGAGACAATGAGCAGTTCTTC.

This chain uses TRBV7-2 with TRBJ2-7, with 8 nucleotides matching TRBD1. Trimming took 7 bases from V and 4 from J; bases not matched to a gene: 6. The CDR3 is 13 residues long. Germline V lookup: CDR1 SGHTA, CDR2 FQGNSA. CDR3 in amino acids: CASTWTGTYEQYF. CDR3 nucleotide sequence: TGTGCCAGCACCTGGACAGGGACGTACGAGCAGTACTTC.

This clone was picked up one time. The chain carries TRBV23-1 and TRBJ2-7; 11 nucleotides match TRBD2. TRBV23-1 is noted as an ORF with a role that remains uncertain. The CDR3 has 16 amino acids. V was clipped by 7 bases and J by 3 bases; unmatched bases: 11. This CDR3 is CASNGLAGGRGYEQYF. DNA for the CDR3: TGCGCCAGCAATGGGCTAGCGGGGGGCCGGGGCTACGAGCAGTACTTC.

The J gene is TRBJ1-2, the V gene TRBV29-1; no firm D call. The germline V gene encodes CDR1 SQVTM and CDR2 ANQGSEA. Trimming cost V 5 bases and J 1 base, with 8 bases left between them. CDR3 length: 12 residues. The CDR3 sequence: CSVWHFNYGYTF. DNA for the CDR3: TGCAGCGTTTGGCATTTTAACTATGGCTACACCTTC.

With regard to this clone: This CDR3 is also generated by other DNA sequences in the sample. This rearrangement joins TRBV6-6 to TRBJ1-2, with TRBD1 as a possible D gene (6 bases). CDR1 is MNHNY and CDR2 is SVGAGI in the germline V gene (reference sequence). The V end was cut by 6 bases, the J end by 2 bases, with 7 bases between. CDR3 size: 12 residues. CDR3 DNA sequence: TGTGCCAGCAGGGACAGCAACTATGGCTACACCTTC. Protein sequence: CASRDSNYGYTF.

The V call is TRBV5-4, the J call TRBJ2-2; D may be TRBD1 (5 bases). In germline, CDR1 is SGHNT, CDR2 YYREEE (reference sequence). V was clipped by 0 bases and J by 2 bases, with 8 bases between them. The CDR3 consists of 15 residues. CDR3 sequence: CASSLGGFNTGELFF. CDR3 in DNA: TGTGCCAGCAGCTTGGGGGGCTTCAACACCGGGGAGCTGTTTTTT.

The genes are TRBV5-5 and TRBJ2-5; 12 bases match TRBD1. Germline V gene lookup returns CDR1 SGHKS and CDR2 YYEKEE (reference sequence). The length of the CDR3 is 15 residues. The V segment lost 4 bases and the J segment 4 bases; nucleotides outside the gene matches: 5. DNA of the CDR3: TGTGCCAGCAGCCCCGGGACAGGGGGCGTAGAGACCCAGTACTTC. Residues: CASSPGTGGVETQYF.

V usage is TRBV6-7 and J usage is TRBJ2-7, with no clear D. TRBV6-7 is placed among ORFs of uncertain function. The ends were cut back, 0 bases at V and 0 bases at J, with 15 bases in the middle. The CDR3 is made up of 17 amino acids. CDR3 in DNA: TGTGCCAGCAGTTACTCGAATTTGGGCCAAGTCTCCTACGAGCAGTACTTC. This gives the protein CASSYSNLGQVSYEQYF.

This clone occurred once. The chain employs TRBV2 and TRBJ1-2, with 9 nucleotides matching TRBD1. The CDR3 has 15 amino acids. V dropped 3 bases and J dropped 4; count of bases not matched to a gene: 6. The V gene's germline CDR1 is SNHLY and CDR2 FYNNEI. The CDR3, as DNA: TGTGCCAGCAGTGAGGACAGGGGATCGGGCTATGGCTACACCTTC. Residues: CASSEDRGSGYGYTF.

The chain couples TRBV19 to TRBJ1-4; the D gene is possibly TRBD1 (6 bases). Trimming left V 6 bases short and J 12 bases short, with 17 bases between. Germline V gives CDR1 LNHDA, CDR2 SQIVND (reference sequence). The length of the CDR3 is 13 residues. CDR3 sequence reads: CASSPGQFGELFF. As DNA, the CDR3 is TGTGCCAGTAGCCCCGGACAGTTCGGGGAACTGTTTTTT.

The chain couples TRBV7-9 to TRBJ1-1; D gene unclear. The CDR3 is made up of 14 amino acids. V gave up 3 bases and J gave up 0 bases, with 8 bases separating them. In germline, CDR1 is SEHNR, CDR2 FQNEAQ (reference sequence). CDR3 sequence reads: CASSLRTMNTEAFF. For the CDR3, the DNA is TGTGCCAGCAGCTTGCGAACTATGAACACTGAAGCTTTCTTT.

This clone was observed once. The chain carries TRBV5-1 and TRBJ2-2; 9 bases map to TRBD2. The CDR3 length is 16 residues. Germline V gene lookup returns CDR1 SGHRS and CDR2 YFSETQ. The V gene end was trimmed by 6 bases and the J gene end by 2 bases; junction bases not matched to a gene: 8. In DNA, the CDR3 is TGCGCCAGCACGGGTAGCGGGGGACTTAACACCGGGGAGCTGTTTTTT. It is translated as CASTGSGGLNTGELFF.

This chain uses TRBV7-8 with TRBJ2-5, with D possibly matching TRBD2 (6 bases). The CDR3 runs 12 residues. V lost 5 bases, J lost 5 bases, and 9 bases lay in between. Germline assignment: CDR1 SGHVS and CDR2 FQNEAQ. The CDR3 spells CASSRGGETQYF. The CDR3 coding sequence is TGTGCCAGCAGCAGAGGAGGGGAGACCCAGTACTTC.

The chain uses TRBV16 and TRBJ1-5; D is possibly TRBD1 (6 bases). Looked up from germline, CDR1 is KGHSY and CDR2 is FQNENV. The V end lost 0 bases, the J end lost 3 bases, and 9 bases lay between the germline ends. This CDR3 comprises 15 residues. The CDR3 here is CASSQSGAVNQPQHF. CDR3 DNA sequence: TGTGCCAGCAGCCAATCGGGGGCAGTCAATCAGCCCCAGCATTTT. The whole variable domain, filled in from reference TRBV16 and TRBJ1-5, reads GEEVAQTPKHLVRGEGQKAKLYCAPIKGHSYVFWYQQVLKNEFKFLISFQNENVFDETGMPKERFSAKCLPNSPCSLEIQATKLEDSAVYFCASSQSGAVNQPQHFGDGTRLSIL.

This clone was found a few times. The V and J genes are TRBV7-9 and TRBJ1-4; D is perhaps TRBD1 (5 bases). V lost 6 bases, J lost 5 bases, and 13 bases lay in between. The V gene's germline CDR1 is SEHNR and CDR2 FQNEAQ (reference sequence). This CDR3 is built from 14 residues. CDR3 in amino acids: CASRGQVPNEKLFF. The DNA of the CDR3 is TGTGCCAGCAGGGGGCAGGTTCCAAATGAAAAACTGTTTTTT.

The chain recombines TRBV4-3 with TRBJ1-5, with D possibly TRBD1 on 6 matching bases. The CDR3 length is 16 residues. The germline V gene encodes CDR1 LGHNA and CDR2 YSLEER. V lost 4 bases, J lost 5 bases, and 18 bases lay in between. The DNA for the CDR3 is TGCGCCAGCAGCCCTCACAGGGTAGAAATGGATCAGCCCCAGCATTTT. Protein: CASSPHRVEMDQPQHF.

The V gene is TRBV1, the J gene TRBJ2-2; TRBD1, the table's D call, was not compared with the DNA. TRBV1 is classified as a pseudogene. There are 17 residues in the CDR3. The CDR3: CTSSPSLPIGGIGELFF. The CDR3 DNA follows: TGCACCAGCAGCCCCAGTCTCCCCATAGGGGGAATCGGGGAGCTGTTTTTT.

This rearrangement joins TRBV19 to TRBJ1-1; TRBD1 is a possible D gene (6 bases). In germline, CDR1 is LNHDA, CDR2 SQIVND (reference sequence). CDR3 length: 15 amino acids. The V end lost 5 bases, the J end lost 4 bases, and 17 bases lay between the germline ends. The CDR3 bases are TGTGCCAGTAGTGCTGGGACATCTCAGGGCACTGAAGCTTTCTTT. Amino acid sequence: CASSAGTSQGTEAFF.

The chain joins TRBV18 to TRBJ1-5; D call uncertain. CDR3 length equals 16 residues. Looked up from germline, CDR1 is KGHSH and CDR2 is LQKENI. Trimming removed 0 bases at V and 6 bases at J, with 15 bases between. The CDR3 region has the DNA TGTGCCAGCTCACCACCCGGTCCTACACGGGGTCAGCCCCAGCATTTT. It encodes CASSPPGPTRGQPQHF. Using reference TRBV18 and TRBJ1-5 for the parts outside the CDR3, the full variable domain is NAGVMQNPRHLVRRRGQEARLRCSPMKGHSHVYWYRQLPEEGLKFMVYLQKENIIDESGMPKERFSAEFPKEGPSILRIQQVVRGDSAAYFCASSPPGPTRGQPQHFGDGTRLSIL.

This clone was counted once. The chain employs TRBV11-2 and TRBJ2-1; TRBD2 matches 7 bases. V dropped 5 bases and J dropped 2; count of bases not matched to a gene: 6. Germline V gene data show CDR1 as SGHAT and CDR2 as FQNNGV. CDR3 length: 15 residues. CDR3 DNA: TGTGCCAGCAGCCCCGGACTAGGGGCCTACAATGAGCAGTTCTTC. Translating gives CASSPGLGAYNEQFF.

V and J are TRBV19 and TRBJ1-2; tentative D call: TRBD1 (5 bases). Germline values: CDR1 LNHDA, CDR2 SQIVND (reference sequence). The CDR3 spans 13 residues. V lost 5 bases and J 5 bases, leaving 12 bases between the germline ends. CDR3 residues: CASSPTDFYGYTF. The DNA for the CDR3 is TGTGCCAGTAGTCCGACAGATTTTTATGGCTACACCTTC. Variable domain in full (rest from reference TRBV19 and TRBJ1-2): DGGITQSPKYLFRKEGQNVTLSCEQNLNHDAMYWYRQDPGQGLRLIYYSQIVNDFQKGDIAEGYSVSREKKESFPLTVTSAQKNPTAFYLCASSPTDFYGYTFGSGTRLTVV.